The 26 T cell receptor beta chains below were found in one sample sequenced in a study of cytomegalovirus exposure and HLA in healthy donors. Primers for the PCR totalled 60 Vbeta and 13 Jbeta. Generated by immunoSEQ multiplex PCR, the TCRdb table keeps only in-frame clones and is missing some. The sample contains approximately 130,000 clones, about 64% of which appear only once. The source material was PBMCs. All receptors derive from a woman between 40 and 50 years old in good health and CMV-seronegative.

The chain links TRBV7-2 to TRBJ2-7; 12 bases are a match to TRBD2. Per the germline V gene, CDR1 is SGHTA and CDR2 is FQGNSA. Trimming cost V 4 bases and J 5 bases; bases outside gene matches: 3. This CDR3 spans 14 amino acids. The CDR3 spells CASSSRLAGDEQYF. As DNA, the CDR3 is TGTGCCAGCAGCTCCCGACTAGCGGGGGACGAGCAGTACTTC.

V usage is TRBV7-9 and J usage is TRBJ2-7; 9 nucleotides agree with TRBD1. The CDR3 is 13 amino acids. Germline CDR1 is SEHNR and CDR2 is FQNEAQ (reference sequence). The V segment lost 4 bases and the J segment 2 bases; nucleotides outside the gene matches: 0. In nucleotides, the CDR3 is TGTGCCAGCAGCTGGACAGGGGCCTACGAGCAGTACTTC. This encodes CASSWTGAYEQYF.

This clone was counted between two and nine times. Here the CDR3 DNA reads TGTGCTAGCGCAGGGGAGGGGAATTCACCCCTCCACTTT. Residues: CASAGEGNSPLHF. The chain employs TRBV12-5 and TRBJ1-6, with D perhaps matching TRBD1 (6 bases). Per the germline V gene, CDR1 is LGHNT and CDR2 is FRNRAP. The germline V and J ends were trimmed by 9 bases and 7 bases, with 13 bases remaining between them. The CDR3 loop spans 13 amino acids.

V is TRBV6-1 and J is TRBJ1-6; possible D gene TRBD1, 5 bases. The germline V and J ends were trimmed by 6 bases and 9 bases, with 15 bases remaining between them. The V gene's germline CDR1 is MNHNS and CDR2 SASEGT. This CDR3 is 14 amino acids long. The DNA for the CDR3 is TGTGCCAGCAGGGAGACAGCGATAGGTTCACCCCTCCACTTT. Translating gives CASRETAIGSPLHF.

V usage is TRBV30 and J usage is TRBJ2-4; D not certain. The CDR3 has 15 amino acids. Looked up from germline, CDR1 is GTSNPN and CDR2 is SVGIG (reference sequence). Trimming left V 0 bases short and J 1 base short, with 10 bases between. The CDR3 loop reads CAWSVKQSAKNIQYF. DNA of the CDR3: TGTGCCTGGAGTGTTAAACAGAGCGCCAAAAACATTCAGTACTTC.

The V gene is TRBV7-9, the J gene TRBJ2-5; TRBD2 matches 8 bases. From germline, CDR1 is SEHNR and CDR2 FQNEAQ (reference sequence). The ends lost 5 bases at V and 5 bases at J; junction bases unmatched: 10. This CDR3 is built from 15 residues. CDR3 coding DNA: TGTGCCAGCAGCCCCCCCCCAGCGGGGGTGGAGACCCAGTACTTC. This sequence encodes CASSPPPAGVETQYF.

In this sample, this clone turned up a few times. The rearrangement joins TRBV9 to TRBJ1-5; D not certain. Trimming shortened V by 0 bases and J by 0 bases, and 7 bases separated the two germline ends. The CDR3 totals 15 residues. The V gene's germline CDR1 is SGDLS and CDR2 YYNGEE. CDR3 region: CASSVGQNSNQPQHF. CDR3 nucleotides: TGTGCCAGCAGCGTAGGGCAGAATAGCAATCAGCCCCAGCATTTT.

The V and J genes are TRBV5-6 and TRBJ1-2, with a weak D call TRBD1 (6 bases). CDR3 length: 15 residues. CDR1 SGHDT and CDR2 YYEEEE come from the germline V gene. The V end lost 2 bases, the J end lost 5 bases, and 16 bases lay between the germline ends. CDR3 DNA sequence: TGTGCCAGCAGCTTTTCCCGACAGGATAGATATGGCTACACCTTC. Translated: CASSFSRQDRYGYTF.

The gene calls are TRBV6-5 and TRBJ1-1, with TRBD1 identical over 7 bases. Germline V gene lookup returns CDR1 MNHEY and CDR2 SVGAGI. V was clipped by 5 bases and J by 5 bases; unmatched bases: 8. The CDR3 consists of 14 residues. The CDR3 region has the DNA TGTGCCAGCAGTCGGGCAGGGGGTAAGACTGAAGCTTTCTTT. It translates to CASSRAGGKTEAFF.

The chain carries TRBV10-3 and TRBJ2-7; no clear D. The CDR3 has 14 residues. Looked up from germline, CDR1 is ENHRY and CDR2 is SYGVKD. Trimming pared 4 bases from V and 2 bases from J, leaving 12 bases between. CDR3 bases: TGTGCCATCAGTGCCCAGGAAGGCGCCTACGAGCAGTACTTC. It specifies CAISAQEGAYEQYF.

The CDR3 bases are TGTGCCAGCAGCGGGACCGGGACTAGCGGGGGCAATACGCAGTATTTT. Residues: CASSGTGTSGGNTQYF. V gene TRBV2 combines with J gene TRBJ2-3, with TRBD2 identical over 14 bases. Germline V gene data show CDR1 as SNHLY and CDR2 as FYNNEI. V trimming: 6 bases; J trimming: 7 bases; junction bases outside the gene matches: 9. The CDR3 is made up of 16 amino acids. Full variable domain (rest looked up from reference TRBV2 and TRBJ2-3): EPEVTQTPSHQVTQMGQEVILRCVPISNHLYFYWYRQILGQKVEFLVSFYNNEISEKSEIFDDQFSVERPDGSNFTLKIRSTKLEDSAMYFCASSGTGTSGGNTQYFGPGTRLTVL.

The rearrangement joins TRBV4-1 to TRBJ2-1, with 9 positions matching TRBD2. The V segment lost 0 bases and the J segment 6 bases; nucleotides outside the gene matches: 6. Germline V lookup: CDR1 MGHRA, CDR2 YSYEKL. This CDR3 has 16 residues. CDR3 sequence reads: CASSQDSTSGGNEQFF. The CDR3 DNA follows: TGCGCCAGCAGCCAAGATTCGACTAGCGGCGGCAATGAGCAGTTCTTC.

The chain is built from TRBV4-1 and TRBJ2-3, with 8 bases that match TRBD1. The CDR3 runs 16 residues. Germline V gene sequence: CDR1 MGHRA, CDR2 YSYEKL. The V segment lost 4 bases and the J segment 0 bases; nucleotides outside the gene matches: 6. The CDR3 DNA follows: TGCGCCAGCAGCCGGGACAGGCTCACTAGCACAGATACGCAGTATTTT. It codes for CASSRDRLTSTDTQYF.

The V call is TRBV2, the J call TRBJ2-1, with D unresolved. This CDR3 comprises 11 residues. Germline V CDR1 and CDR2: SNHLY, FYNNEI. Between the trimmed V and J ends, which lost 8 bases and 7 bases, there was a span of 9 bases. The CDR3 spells CASESWNEQFF. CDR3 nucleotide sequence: TGTGCCAGCGAGAGCTGGAATGAGCAGTTCTTC. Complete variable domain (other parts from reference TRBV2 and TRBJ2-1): EPEVTQTPSHQVTQMGQEVILRCVPISNHLYFYWYRQILGQKVEFLVSFYNNEISEKSEIFDDQFSVERPDGSNFTLKIRSTKLEDSAMYFCASESWNEQFFGPGTRLTVL.

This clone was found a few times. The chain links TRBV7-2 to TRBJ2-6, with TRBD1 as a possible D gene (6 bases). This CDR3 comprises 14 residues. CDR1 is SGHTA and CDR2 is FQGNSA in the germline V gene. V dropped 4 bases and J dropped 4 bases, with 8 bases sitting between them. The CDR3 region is CASSWGRGANVLTF. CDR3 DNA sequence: TGTGCCAGCAGCTGGGGGCGAGGGGCCAACGTCCTGACTTTC.

The DNA for the CDR3 is TGTGCCAGCAGTGCACAGCGGGGGGTTTACGAGCAGTACTTC. Translated: CASSAQRGVYEQYF. V is TRBV2 and J is TRBJ2-7; 9 nucleotides line up with TRBD2. The CDR3 runs to 14 residues. The trim removed 4 bases at V and 4 bases at J, leaving 5 bases unmatched. Germline-derived CDR1 and CDR2 are SNHLY and FYNNEI.

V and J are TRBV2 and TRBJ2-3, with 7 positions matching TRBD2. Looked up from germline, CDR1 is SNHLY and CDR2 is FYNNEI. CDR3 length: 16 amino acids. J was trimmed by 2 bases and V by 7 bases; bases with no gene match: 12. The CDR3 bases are TGTGCCAGCAAGCGCCTCCCTGGGGGGGACACAGATACGCAGTATTTT. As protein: CASKRLPGGDTDTQYF.

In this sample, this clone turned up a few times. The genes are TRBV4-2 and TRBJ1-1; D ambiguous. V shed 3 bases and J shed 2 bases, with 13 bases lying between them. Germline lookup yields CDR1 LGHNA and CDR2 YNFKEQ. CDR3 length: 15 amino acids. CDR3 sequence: CASSQFATTNTEAFF. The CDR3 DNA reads TGTGCCAGCAGCCAGTTCGCGACTACAAACACTGAAGCTTTCTTT.

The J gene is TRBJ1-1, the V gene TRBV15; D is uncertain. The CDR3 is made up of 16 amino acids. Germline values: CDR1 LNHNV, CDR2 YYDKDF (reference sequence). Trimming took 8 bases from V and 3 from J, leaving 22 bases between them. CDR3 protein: CATGETLLVKDTEAFF. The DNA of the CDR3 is TGTGCCACCGGTGAGACCTTACTAGTAAAGGACACTGAAGCTTTCTTT.

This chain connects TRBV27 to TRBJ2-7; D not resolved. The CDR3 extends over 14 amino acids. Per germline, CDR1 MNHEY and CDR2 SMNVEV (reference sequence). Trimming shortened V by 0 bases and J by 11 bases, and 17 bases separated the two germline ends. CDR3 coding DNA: TGTGCCAGCAGTTTATCGATGAGAGATAATGTAAAGTACTTC. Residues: CASSLSMRDNVKYF.

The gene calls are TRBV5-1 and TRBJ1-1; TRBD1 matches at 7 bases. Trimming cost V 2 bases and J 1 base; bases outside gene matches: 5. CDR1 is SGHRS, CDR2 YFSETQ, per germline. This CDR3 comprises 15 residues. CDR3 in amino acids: CASSFSGTENTEAFF. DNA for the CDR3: TGCGCCAGCAGCTTTTCCGGGACAGAGAACACTGAAGCTTTCTTT.

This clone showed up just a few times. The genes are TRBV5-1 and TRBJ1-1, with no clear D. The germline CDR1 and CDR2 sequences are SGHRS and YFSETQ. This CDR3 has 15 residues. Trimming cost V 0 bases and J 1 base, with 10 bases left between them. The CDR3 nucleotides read TGCGCCAGCAGCTTGGCCCCAGACAAGAACACTGAAGCTTTCTTT. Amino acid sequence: CASSLAPDKNTEAFF.

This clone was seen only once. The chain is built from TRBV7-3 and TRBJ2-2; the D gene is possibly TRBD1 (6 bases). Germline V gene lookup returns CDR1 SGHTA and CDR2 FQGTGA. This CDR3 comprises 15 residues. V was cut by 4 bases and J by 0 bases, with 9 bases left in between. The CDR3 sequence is CASSSQGPNTGELFF. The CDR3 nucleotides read TGTGCCAGCAGCTCACAGGGACCGAACACCGGGGAGCTGTTTTTT.

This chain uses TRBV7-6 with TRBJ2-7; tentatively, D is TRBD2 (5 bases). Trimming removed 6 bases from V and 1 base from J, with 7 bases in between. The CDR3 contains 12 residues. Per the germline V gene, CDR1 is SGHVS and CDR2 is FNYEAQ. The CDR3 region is CASRRTSYEQYF. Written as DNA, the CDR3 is TGTGCCAGCAGGAGGACTTCCTACGAGCAGTACTTC. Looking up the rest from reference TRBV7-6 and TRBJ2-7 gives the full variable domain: GAGVSQSPRYKVTKRGQDVALRCDPISGHVSLYWYRQALGQGPEFLTYFNYEAQQDKSGLPNDRFSAERPEGSISTLTIQRTEQRDSAMYRCASRRTSYEQYFGPGTRLTVT.

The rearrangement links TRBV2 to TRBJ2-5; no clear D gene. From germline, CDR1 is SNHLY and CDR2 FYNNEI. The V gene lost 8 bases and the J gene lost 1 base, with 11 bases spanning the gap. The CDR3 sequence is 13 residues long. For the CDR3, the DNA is TGTGCCAGCTCGAGAGACTTCCAAGAGACCCAGTACTTC. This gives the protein CASSRDFQETQYF.

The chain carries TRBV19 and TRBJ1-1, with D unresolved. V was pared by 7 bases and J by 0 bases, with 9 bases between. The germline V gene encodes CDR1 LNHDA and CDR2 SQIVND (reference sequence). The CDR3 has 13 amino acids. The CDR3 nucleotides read TGTGCCAGTATCGCGGGCTTGAACACTGAAGCTTTCTTT. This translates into CASIAGLNTEAFF. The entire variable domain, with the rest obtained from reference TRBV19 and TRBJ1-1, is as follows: DGGITQSPKYLFRKEGQNVTLSCEQNLNHDAMYWYRQDPGQGLRLIYYSQIVNDFQKGDIAEGYSVSREKKESFPLTVTSAQKNPTAFYLCASIAGLNTEAFFGQGTRLTVV.